This TCR beta chain was sequenced in a study of blood T cell repertoires in COVID-19. Study as a whole: Spain, Italy and the United States supplied samples that represented acute and convalescent COVID-19. Sources were T cells, B-cell-depleted T cells, or PBMCs; the material itself was cDNA or gDNA.

How the authors handled the data: Estimation of nucleated cell counts relied on the amplification of reference gene primers. Repertoires were generated with immunoSEQ multiplex PCR, while TCRdb's copy carries only in-frame clones and drops some. The V and J calls and clone size are taken from that table; D and trimming were inferred from the DNA. Of roughly 310,000 clones in the sample, around 89% were seen once. V dropped 0 bases and J dropped 6; count of bases not matched to a gene: 1. Germline V gene data show CDR1 as LGHNA and CDR2 as YNFKEQ. The CDR3 extends over 14 amino acids. This clonotype originated in a woman aged 50 to 60 with active or convalescent COVID-19. Sequencing was carried out using peripheral blood. The rearrangement links TRBV4-2 to TRBJ1-5, with 8 positions matching TRBD1. The CDR3 DNA reads as TGTGCCAGCAGCCAAGATACAGGGGGTCAGCCCCAGCATTTT. This gives the protein CASSQDTGGQPQHF.